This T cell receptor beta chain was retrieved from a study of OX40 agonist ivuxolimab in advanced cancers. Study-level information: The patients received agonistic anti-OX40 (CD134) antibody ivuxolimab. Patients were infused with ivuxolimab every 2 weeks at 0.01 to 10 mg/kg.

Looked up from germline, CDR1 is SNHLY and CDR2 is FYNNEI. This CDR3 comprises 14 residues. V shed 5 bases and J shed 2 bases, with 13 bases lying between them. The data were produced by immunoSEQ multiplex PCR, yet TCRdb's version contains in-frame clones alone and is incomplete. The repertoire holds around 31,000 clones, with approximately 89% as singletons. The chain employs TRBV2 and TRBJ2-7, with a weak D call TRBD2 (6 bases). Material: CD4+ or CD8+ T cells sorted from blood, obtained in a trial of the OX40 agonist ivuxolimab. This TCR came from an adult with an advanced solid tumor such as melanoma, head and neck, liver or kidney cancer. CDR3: CASSPPGLTYEQYF. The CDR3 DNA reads TGTGCCAGCAGTCCTCCGGGACTGACCTACGAGCAGTACTTC.